This TCR beta chain was captured in a study of T-cell reconstitution after alpha-beta-depleted transplantation in children. The CDR3 has 13 amino acids. Germline V gene sequence: CDR1 DFQATT, CDR2 SNEGSKA (reference sequence). With 1 base removed from V and 3 bases from J, the gap between germline ends came to 9 bases. Turning to this clonotype: The antigen is not known.

Study-level points and caveats: Newly produced T cells mostly provided counts and TCRbeta diversity after one year, as hyperexpanded clones declined. At around two months after transplant, the alpha-beta T cells were reportedly derived from several hundred expanded clones that came from non-depleted graft cells. TCRbeta diversity was high at day 60 in some patients (a result of surviving recipient T cells and thymic progenitors).

As it was prepared, the TCRbeta library received unique molecular identifiers. MiXCR was run by TCRdb on the PCR reads, yielding one entry per CDR3 protein. The table has some 130,000 distinct CDR3 sequences, 8.5% to 10% seen once. This material consisted of PBMCs, mostly from graft donor cells, taken 180 days after TCRalphabeta/CD19-depleted stem cell transplant. The source is a girl less than two years old who had a stem cell transplant for combined immunodeficiency, so the T cells may come from the graft donor. The chain combines TRBV20-1 with TRBJ2-5; D is perhaps TRBD2 (6 bases). CDR3 sequence (DNA): TGCAGTGCTAGAGGCGGAGGGAAAGAGACCCAGTACTTC. It encodes CSARGGGKETQYF.